The rows below give T cell receptor beta chains drawn from one sample of a study of T cells in Graves' hyperthyroidism and ophthalmopathy. MiXCR was run by TCRdb on the multiplex PCR reads, yielding one entry per CDR3 protein. This table holds roughly 380,000 distinct CDR3 sequences, about an eighth found once. Input material: blood. Receptors originate from a young woman with Graves' hyperthyroidism. CDR3s include the opening cysteine and the closing phenylalanine or tryptophan. Fields, in order: J gene, clone size, V gene, D gene, CDR3 protein, CDR3 DNA. D genes are given only for firm matches. Only part of the rows carry a size: once, few, many, or a class if the clone is expanded.

J gene: TRBJ2-7; clone size: NA; V gene: TRBV29-1; D gene: NA; CDR3 protein: CSVQVILEQYF; CDR3 DNA: TGCAGCGTTCAAGTGATACTCGAGCAGTACTTC
J gene: TRBJ2-2; clone size: many; V gene: TRBV3-1; D gene: TRBD2; CDR3 protein: CASSPLGLAGRELFF; CDR3 DNA: TGTGCCAGCAGCCCTCTCGGACTAGCGGGAAGGGAGCTGTTTTTT
J gene: TRBJ2-3; clone size: many; V gene: TRBV20-1; D gene: TRBD2; CDR3 protein: CSASSGSVTDTQYF; CDR3 DNA: TGCAGTGCTAGTAGCGGGAGTGTCACAGATACGCAGTATTTT
J gene: TRBJ2-1; clone size: many; V gene: TRBV28; D gene: NA; CDR3 protein: CASSSLMGLEANEQFF; CDR3 DNA: TGTGCCAGCAGTTCGCTCATGGGACTGGAAGCCAATGAGCAGTTCTTC
J gene: TRBJ2-2; clone size: NA; V gene: TRBV27; D gene: NA; CDR3 protein: CASHRDTNTGELFF; CDR3 DNA: TGTGCCAGTCACCGGGACACCAACACCGGGGAGCTGTTTTTT
J gene: TRBJ1-1; clone size: many; V gene: TRBV28; D gene: TRBD1; CDR3 protein: CASSNWTGPNTEAFF; CDR3 DNA: TGTGCCAGCAGCAACTGGACAGGGCCGAACACTGAAGCTTTCTTT
J gene: TRBJ1-2; clone size: many; V gene: TRBV28; D gene: TRBD1; CDR3 protein: CASSSGTGIVYGYTF; CDR3 DNA: TGTGCCAGCAGTTCTGGGACAGGGATAGTCTATGGCTACACCTTC
J gene: TRBJ1-5; clone size: NA; V gene: TRBV4-1; D gene: TRBD1; CDR3 protein: CASSQGGQAISVNQPQHF; CDR3 DNA: TGCGCCAGCAGCCAAGGAGGACAGGCCATCTCGGTCAATCAGCCCCAGCATTTT
J gene: TRBJ2-1; clone size: NA; V gene: TRBV20-1; D gene: TRBD2; CDR3 protein: CSAREPSGNGVEQFF; CDR3 DNA: TGCAGTGCTAGAGAGCCTAGCGGGAATGGAGTTGAGCAGTTCTTC
J gene: TRBJ2-5; clone size: many; V gene: TRBV18; D gene: NA; CDR3 protein: CASSPGQQETQYF; CDR3 DNA: TGTGCCAGCTCACCAGGACAGCAAGAGACCCAGTACTTC
J gene: TRBJ2-1; clone size: NA; V gene: TRBV9; D gene: NA; CDR3 protein: CASSVDRGASYNEQFF; CDR3 DNA: TGTGCCAGCAGCGTAGACCGGGGGGCCTCCTACAATGAGCAGTTCTTC
J gene: TRBJ2-7; clone size: many; V gene: TRBV6-5; D gene: NA; CDR3 protein: CASSYSADGPYEQYF; CDR3 DNA: TGTGCCAGCAGTTACTCGGCCGACGGGCCCTACGAGCAGTACTTC
J gene: TRBJ2-3; clone size: few; V gene: TRBV20-1; D gene: TRBD2; CDR3 protein: CSANGGLAAYTDTQYF; CDR3 DNA: TGCAGTGCTAATGGGGGACTAGCGGCGTACACAGATACGCAGTATTTT
J gene: TRBJ2-5; clone size: few; V gene: TRBV5-1; D gene: TRBD1; CDR3 protein: CASSLLPGGASETQYF; CDR3 DNA: TGCGCCAGCAGCTTATTGCCAGGGGGCGCATCGGAGACCCAGTACTTC
J gene: TRBJ1-5; clone size: few; V gene: TRBV6-2/TRBV6-3; D gene: NA; CDR3 protein: CASSYSGYNQPQHF; CDR3 DNA: TGTGCCAGCAGTTATTCAGGCTACAATCAGCCCCAGCATTTT
J gene: TRBJ1-2; clone size: NA; V gene: TRBV20-1; D gene: TRBD1; CDR3 protein: CSVETGGGYGYTF; CDR3 DNA: TGCAGTGTTGAGACAGGGGGCGGCTATGGCTACACCTTC
J gene: TRBJ2-1; clone size: NA; V gene: TRBV6-2/TRBV6-3; D gene: NA; CDR3 protein: CASRQVLAKNIQFF; CDR3 DNA: TGTGCCAGCAGGCAGGTCCTAGCCAAAAACATTCAGTTCTTC
J gene: TRBJ2-7; clone size: many; V gene: TRBV20-1; D gene: TRBD2; CDR3 protein: CSARGGEDYEQYF; CDR3 DNA: TGCAGTGCTAGGGGAGGGGAGGACTACGAGCAGTACTTC
J gene: TRBJ1-2; clone size: few; V gene: TRBV6-6; D gene: NA; CDR3 protein: CASSYSGVGYTF; CDR3 DNA: TGTGCCAGCAGTTACTCCGGGGTTGGCTACACCTTC
J gene: TRBJ2-7; clone size: NA; V gene: TRBV29-1; D gene: TRBD2; CDR3 protein: CSVEDREVVQYF; CDR3 DNA: TGCAGCGTTGAAGACCGGGAGGTTGTGCAGTACTTC
J gene: TRBJ2-5; clone size: many; V gene: TRBV24-1; D gene: NA; CDR3 protein: CATSDLGSQETQYF; CDR3 DNA: TGTGCCACCAGTGATTTGGGCAGCCAAGAGACCCAGTACTTC
J gene: TRBJ2-1; clone size: few; V gene: TRBV7-9; D gene: NA; CDR3 protein: CASSPTTVSYNEQFF; CDR3 DNA: TGTGCCAGCAGCCCGACGACTGTCTCCTACAATGAGCAGTTCTTC
J gene: TRBJ1-5; clone size: many; V gene: TRBV28; D gene: TRBD1; CDR3 protein: CATKTGELYQPQHF; CDR3 DNA: TGTGCCACCAAGACAGGGGAACTATATCAGCCCCAGCATTTT
J gene: TRBJ2-3; clone size: NA; V gene: TRBV7-2; D gene: NA; CDR3 protein: CASRSVGDTQYF; CDR3 DNA: TGTGCCAGCAGGTCGGTTGGAGATACGCAGTATTTT
J gene: TRBJ2-3; clone size: many; V gene: TRBV19; D gene: NA; CDR3 protein: CASSIPAGTQYF; CDR3 DNA: TGTGCCAGTAGTATTCCCGCGGGTACGCAGTATTTT
J gene: TRBJ1-6; clone size: few; V gene: TRBV19; D gene: NA; CDR3 protein: CASGTDYNSPLHF; CDR3 DNA: TGTGCCAGCGGGACGGATTATAATTCACCCCTCCACTTT
J gene: TRBJ2-3; clone size: many; V gene: TRBV5-4; D gene: NA; CDR3 protein: CASSLITVTDTQYF; CDR3 DNA: TGTGCCAGCAGCTTGATCACAGTCACAGATACGCAGTATTTT
J gene: TRBJ2-1; clone size: many; V gene: TRBV29-1; D gene: TRBD2; CDR3 protein: CSVEGLANNEQFF; CDR3 DNA: TGCAGCGTCGAGGGACTAGCGAACAATGAGCAGTTCTTC
J gene: TRBJ1-5; clone size: NA; V gene: TRBV19; D gene: TRBD1; CDR3 protein: CASSDPGQGSNQPQHF; CDR3 DNA: TGTGCCAGTAGTGACCCGGGACAGGGATCCAATCAGCCCCAGCATTTT
J gene: TRBJ2-7; clone size: few; V gene: TRBV6-9; D gene: NA; CDR3 protein: CASSYFTLGSPYEQYF; CDR3 DNA: TGTGCCAGCAGTTACTTTACCTTAGGCTCTCCGTACGAGCAGTACTTC
J gene: TRBJ2-5; clone size: many; V gene: TRBV27; D gene: NA; CDR3 protein: CASSFRSSQETQYF; CDR3 DNA: TGTGCCAGCAGTTTCCGTTCTAGTCAAGAGACCCAGTACTTC
J gene: TRBJ1-1; clone size: many; V gene: TRBV18; D gene: NA; CDR3 protein: CASSQGMNTEAFF; CDR3 DNA: TGTGCCAGCTCACAGGGGATGAACACTGAAGCTTTCTTT
J gene: TRBJ1-6; clone size: few; V gene: TRBV5-5; D gene: TRBD1; CDR3 protein: CASRDRGIGSPLHF; CDR3 DNA: TGTGCCAGCAGGGACAGGGGAATTGGTTCACCCCTCCACTTT
J gene: TRBJ2-7; clone size: NA; V gene: TRBV12-3/TRBV12-4; D gene: NA; CDR3 protein: CASRPRDSYEQYF; CDR3 DNA: TGTGCCAGCAGACCCCGGGACTCCTACGAGCAGTACTTC
J gene: TRBJ1-1; clone size: many; V gene: TRBV20-1; D gene: TRBD1; CDR3 protein: CSARKTTGVATEAFF; CDR3 DNA: TGCAGTGCTAGAAAAACGACAGGGGTTGCCACTGAAGCTTTCTTT
J gene: TRBJ2-1; clone size: NA; V gene: TRBV2; D gene: TRBD2; CDR3 protein: CASSYSGLAGSRSYNEQFF; CDR3 DNA: TGTGCCAGCAGCTACTCGGGACTAGCGGGATCGAGGTCCTACAATGAGCAGTTCTTC
J gene: TRBJ1-3; clone size: NA; V gene: TRBV7-9; D gene: NA; CDR3 protein: CASSLEQTSGNTIYF; CDR3 DNA: TGTGCCAGCAGCTTAGAACAGACCTCTGGAAACACCATATATTTT
J gene: TRBJ2-7; clone size: many; V gene: TRBV7-2; D gene: NA; CDR3 protein: CASSLGGTLSYEQYF; CDR3 DNA: TGTGCCAGCAGCTTAGGGGGGACCCTCTCCTACGAGCAGTACTTC
J gene: TRBJ1-1; clone size: many; V gene: TRBV28; D gene: TRBD1; CDR3 protein: CASSRRDRGHTEAFF; CDR3 DNA: TGTGCCAGCAGCCGGCGGGACAGGGGGCACACTGAAGCTTTCTTT
J gene: TRBJ2-1; clone size: many; V gene: TRBV6-6; D gene: NA; CDR3 protein: CASSYSNTLAASSYNEQFF; CDR3 DNA: TGTGCCAGCAGTTACTCCAATACCCTAGCCGCCAGCTCCTACAATGAGCAGTTCTTC
J gene: TRBJ2-5; clone size: few; V gene: TRBV7-2; D gene: NA; CDR3 protein: CASSSGPGLDRYF; CDR3 DNA: TGTGCCAGCAGCTCCGGCCCGGGCCTGGATCGGTACTTC
J gene: TRBJ2-1; clone size: many; V gene: TRBV28; D gene: TRBD2; CDR3 protein: CASSFHGLAANNEQFF; CDR3 DNA: TGTGCCAGCAGTTTTCACGGGCTAGCGGCAAACAATGAGCAGTTCTTC
J gene: TRBJ2-2; clone size: many; V gene: TRBV27; D gene: TRBD1; CDR3 protein: CASTRDRGVGELFF; CDR3 DNA: TGTGCCAGCACGCGGGACAGGGGGGTCGGGGAGCTGTTTTTT
J gene: TRBJ1-3; clone size: NA; V gene: TRBV25-1; D gene: NA; CDR3 protein: CASGPGGWGNTIYF; CDR3 DNA: TGTGCCAGCGGACCCGGGGGTTGGGGAAACACCATATATTTT
J gene: TRBJ2-1; clone size: NA; V gene: TRBV7-3; D gene: NA; CDR3 protein: CASSPGGLGDGEQFF; CDR3 DNA: TGTGCCAGCAGCCCTGGAGGGTTGGGGGATGGTGAGCAGTTCTTC
J gene: TRBJ2-1; clone size: few; V gene: TRBV7-3; D gene: TRBD2; CDR3 protein: CASSSLAGVGEQFF; CDR3 DNA: TGTGCCAGCAGCTCACTAGCGGGAGTCGGTGAGCAGTTCTTC
J gene: TRBJ2-2; clone size: NA; V gene: TRBV28; D gene: NA; CDR3 protein: CASSLLRGSNTGEPFF; CDR3 DNA: TGTGCCAGCAGTTTACTTAGGGGATCGAACACCGGGGAGCCGTTTTTT
J gene: TRBJ2-1; clone size: few; V gene: TRBV4-3; D gene: TRBD1; CDR3 protein: CASSQVRTGNNEQFF; CDR3 DNA: TGCGCCAGCAGCCAAGTCCGGACAGGGAACAATGAGCAGTTCTTC